Listed below are T cell receptor beta chains from one sample, sequenced in a study of T cell responses to AZD1222 COVID-19 vaccine. The table came from immunoSEQ multiplex PCR; TCRdb's copy has only in-frame clones and leaves some out. The sample includes around 64,000 clones, 80% to 90% of them seen just once. The input for sequencing was peripheral blood, taken 28 days after the second AZD1222 dose. These receptors came from an adult who received the AZD1222 COVID-19 vaccine. CDR3s include the opening cysteine and the closing phenylalanine or tryptophan.

v_call: TRBV3-1/TRBV3-2
j_call: TRBJ1-2
cdr3_aa: CASGGLRGYTF

v_call: TRBV7-2
j_call: TRBJ2-3
cdr3_aa: CASILGGAGDTQYF

v_call: TRBV4-1
j_call: TRBJ2-7
cdr3_aa: CASSQNGQGAANEQYF

v_call: TRBV5-5
j_call: TRBJ1-5
cdr3_aa: CASNQFVQDQPQHF

v_call: TRBV7-6
j_call: TRBJ1-1
cdr3_aa: CASSSDSVGQNTEAFF

v_call: TRBV3-1/TRBV3-2
j_call: TRBJ2-5
cdr3_aa: CASSQAGAGGRETQYF

v_call: TRBV19
j_call: TRBJ1-5
cdr3_aa: CASTVPTGGRNQPQHF

v_call: TRBV7-2
j_call: TRBJ1-1
cdr3_aa: CASSLRPGVVTEAFF

v_call: TRBV3-1/TRBV3-2
j_call: TRBJ1-5
cdr3_aa: CASSQENQPQHF

v_call: TRBV19
j_call: TRBJ2-6
cdr3_aa: CASKSSGQGVSGANVLTF

v_call: TRBV7-7
j_call: TRBJ2-1
cdr3_aa: CASSPAGGPNYEQFF

v_call: TRBV7-2
j_call: TRBJ1-5
cdr3_aa: CASSLGQGNQPQHF

v_call: TRBV5-1
j_call: TRBJ1-6
cdr3_aa: CASSSSGANNSPLHF

v_call: TRBV3-1/TRBV3-2
j_call: TRBJ2-2
cdr3_aa: CASSQYPGTNTGELFF

v_call: TRBV6-2/TRBV6-3
j_call: TRBJ2-7
cdr3_aa: CASSPDAYEQYF

v_call: TRBV4-3
j_call: TRBJ1-6
cdr3_aa: CASSQEGDSYNSPLHF

v_call: TRBV29-1
j_call: TRBJ2-7
cdr3_aa: CSVVLGGVYEQYF

v_call: TRBV6-1
j_call: TRBJ2-7
cdr3_aa: CASSDPGQVLTYEQYF

v_call: TRBV19
j_call: TRBJ2-1
cdr3_aa: CASSLEGTDSYNEQFF

v_call: TRBV7-9
j_call: TRBJ1-1
cdr3_aa: CASSIRKNRDTEAFF

v_call: TRBV10-1
j_call: TRBJ2-2
cdr3_aa: CASSEWTEQTGELFF

v_call: TRBV19
j_call: TRBJ1-5
cdr3_aa: CAGGRQGNQPQHF

v_call: TRBV2
j_call: TRBJ1-5
cdr3_aa: CASSEARISNQPQHF

v_call: TRBV5-4
j_call: TRBJ2-7
cdr3_aa: CASSSTSGGNEQYF

v_call: TRBV4-1
j_call: TRBJ1-1
cdr3_aa: CASRYGTGIMNTEAFF

v_call: TRBV2
j_call: TRBJ2-5
cdr3_aa: CASSADRQQETQYF

v_call: TRBV29-1
j_call: TRBJ2-1
cdr3_aa: CSVGQGMYNEQFF

v_call: TRBV20-1
j_call: TRBJ2-3
cdr3_aa: CSASSEPGLAGGMTDTQYF

v_call: TRBV27
j_call: TRBJ2-1
cdr3_aa: CASNRWTSGDNEQFF

v_call: TRBV9
j_call: TRBJ1-3
cdr3_aa: CASSVNRDSGNTIYF

v_call: TRBV6-1
j_call: TRBJ1-2
cdr3_aa: CASSEAPGYGYTF

v_call: TRBV19
j_call: TRBJ1-5
cdr3_aa: CASSMSRVGNQPQHF

v_call: TRBV11-3
j_call: TRBJ1-1
cdr3_aa: CASSLSGGPEAFF

v_call: TRBV11-3
j_call: TRBJ2-1
cdr3_aa: CASSLFHKNEQFF

v_call: TRBV7-6
j_call: TRBJ2-7
cdr3_aa: CASSSRTSGTEQYF

v_call: TRBV19
j_call: TRBJ1-5
cdr3_aa: CASSATGSNQPQHF

v_call: TRBV11-2
j_call: TRBJ1-1
cdr3_aa: CASSFRRATEAFF

v_call: TRBV7-2
j_call: TRBJ2-1
cdr3_aa: CASSLALASVNEQFF

v_call: TRBV5-1
j_call: TRBJ2-1
cdr3_aa: CASSLAGQISYNEQFF

v_call: TRBV5-1
j_call: TRBJ2-3
cdr3_aa: CASSSVGAQRTVTDTQYF

v_call: TRBV4-3
j_call: TRBJ1-2
cdr3_aa: CASSRGIYGYTF

v_call: TRBV7-2
j_call: TRBJ2-1
cdr3_aa: CASSPGTSRHNEQFF

v_call: TRBV19
j_call: TRBJ2-5
cdr3_aa: CASRTPGLEEIQYF

v_call: TRBV19
j_call: TRBJ1-5
cdr3_aa: CASRSMAGLVAQHF

v_call: TRBV27
j_call: TRBJ1-4
cdr3_aa: CASSPQAFGGEKLFF

v_call: TRBV12-5
j_call: TRBJ1-5
cdr3_aa: CASGPPNAYSNQPQHF

v_call: TRBV5-4
j_call: TRBJ2-7
cdr3_aa: CASSFGTGSYEQYF

v_call: TRBV7-2
j_call: TRBJ1-5
cdr3_aa: CASSLRQGNQPQHF

v_call: TRBV6-5
j_call: TRBJ2-7
cdr3_aa: CASSGTTPPFDEQYF

v_call: TRBV10-3
j_call: TRBJ2-2
cdr3_aa: CATQGALGTGELFF

v_call: TRBV21-1
j_call: TRBJ1-5
cdr3_aa: CASSTERSEGQYNQPQHF

v_call: TRBV12-3/TRBV12-4
j_call: TRBJ2-1
cdr3_aa: CASNPGLGEQFF

v_call: TRBV9
j_call: TRBJ1-2
cdr3_aa: CASNRNRENGYTF

v_call: TRBV28
j_call: TRBJ2-7
cdr3_aa: CASRTSYEQYF